This T cell receptor beta chain derives from a study of blood T cell repertoires in COVID-19. The CDR3 sequence is 16 residues long. In germline, CDR1 is KGHSH, CDR2 LQKENI. With V trimmed by 4 bases and J by 3 bases, 9 bases remained unmatched. This clone has a handful of counts. Some clones are missing from TCRdb's copy, which holds only in-frame ones; the method was immunoSEQ multiplex PCR. The sample lists about 190,000 clones, about 88% occurring once. The specimen was peripheral blood. The sequence came from a woman aged 40 to 50 who had recovered from COVID-19. This rearrangement joins TRBV18 to TRBJ2-7; 10 positions match TRBD1. The CDR3 nucleotides are TGTGCCAGCTCACGTAGTACCGGGACAGGGGACTACGAGCAGTACTTC. Protein sequence: CASSRSTGTGDYEQYF.